This entry lists 31 T cell receptor beta chains sequenced from one sample in a study of cytomegalovirus exposure and HLA in healthy donors. In the PCR, 60 Vbeta and 13 Jbeta primers were used. Sequencing was performed with immunoSEQ multiplex PCR; in TCRdb, only in-frame clones are kept and a portion is missing. This table holds 150,000 or so clones, about 77% found once. The material sequenced was PBMCs. The source of these receptors is a man aged 25-45 years in good health and CMV-seronegative.

The chain carries TRBV4-3 and TRBJ1-4; TRBD1 might be the D (5 bases). CDR3 length: 16 residues. Trimming removed 0 bases from V and 6 bases from J, with 14 bases in between. Germline V gene lookup returns CDR1 LGHNA and CDR2 YSLEER. The CDR3 loop reads CASSQDGGATDEKLFF. CDR3 DNA sequence: TGCGCCAGCAGCCAAGATGGAGGGGCGACCGATGAAAAACTGTTTTTT.

The chain links TRBV5-4 to TRBJ2-3; D remains unclear. Trimming cost V 0 bases and J 1 base, with 6 bases left between them. The V gene's germline CDR1 is SGHNT and CDR2 YYREEE (reference sequence). CDR3 length equals 14 residues. The CDR3 is CASSLGPGTDTQYF. CDR3 nucleotides: TGTGCCAGCAGCTTGGGGCCAGGCACAGATACGCAGTATTTT.

V and J are TRBV4-2 and TRBJ2-5; TRBD1 might be the D (5 bases). Per the germline V gene, CDR1 is LGHNA and CDR2 is YNFKEQ. The CDR3 is made up of 16 amino acids. Trimming took 0 bases from V and 4 from J, leaving 15 bases between them. The CDR3 DNA reads TGTGCCAGCAGCCAAGAGGTACGGCCAGGGCGAGAGACCCAGTACTTC. Amino acids: CASSQEVRPGRETQYF.

This sequence joins TRBV11-2 and TRBJ2-2; 8 bases match TRBD1. Unmatched junction bases numbered 8, after V lost 7 bases and J lost 4 bases. This CDR3 is 15 amino acids long. Per the germline V gene, CDR1 is SGHAT and CDR2 is FQNNGV. CDR3 region: CASNLEGQGTGELFF. CDR3 DNA sequence: TGTGCCAGCAACTTGGAAGGACAGGGCACCGGGGAGCTGTTTTTT. The full variable domain, with the rest looked up from reference TRBV11-2 and TRBJ2-2, is EAGVAQSPRYKIIEKRQSVAFWCNPISGHATLYWYQQILGQGPKLLIQFQNNGVVDDSQLPKDRFSAERLKGVDSTLKIQPAKLEDSAVYLCASNLEGQGTGELFFGEGSRLTVL.

The chain is built from TRBV4-2 and TRBJ2-7, with D perhaps matching TRBD1 (6 bases). The CDR3 contains 16 residues. V was clipped by 1 base and J by 2 bases, with 15 bases between them. CDR1 is LGHNA and CDR2 is YNFKEQ in the germline V gene. The CDR3 sequence is CASSQGNTGQTYEQYF. CDR3 in DNA: TGTGCCAGCAGCCAAGGGAACACGGGACAAACCTACGAGCAGTACTTC.

The chain uses TRBV9 and TRBJ2-5, with 10 bases aligning to TRBD2. This CDR3 contains 16 residues. V dropped 4 bases and J dropped 5; count of bases not matched to a gene: 11. CDR1 and CDR2 from the germline V gene are SGDLS and YYNGEE. DNA for the CDR3: TGTGCCAGCAGCCCACAAGCGGGGGGGCCTCTGGAGACCCAGTACTTC. It translates to CASSPQAGGPLETQYF.

This clone has only a few counts. V is TRBV28 and J is TRBJ2-1; TRBD1 agrees at 10 bases. Germline-derived CDR1 and CDR2 are MDHEN and SYDVKM. With V trimmed by 11 bases and J by 5 bases, 9 bases remained unmatched. CDR3 length equals 14 residues. The CDR3 loop reads CALGRDRGNNEQFF. The CDR3 bases are TGTGCCCTAGGCAGGGACAGGGGAAACAATGAGCAGTTCTTC.

J is TRBJ1-5 and V is TRBV5-6, with a weak D call TRBD1 (6 bases). The germline V and J ends were trimmed by 4 bases and 3 bases, with 11 bases remaining between them. The CDR3 runs to 14 residues. The germline V gene has CDR1 SGHDT and CDR2 YYEEEE. The CDR3 sequence: CASSRTGFNQPQHF. The CDR3 nucleotides are TGTGCCAGCAGCCGAACAGGGTTCAATCAGCCCCAGCATTTT.

J is TRBJ2-2 and V is TRBV30, with D possibly being TRBD2 (6 bases). The CDR3 loop spans 15 amino acids. CDR1 is GTSNPN, CDR2 SVGIG, per germline (reference sequence). The germline V and J ends were trimmed by 0 bases and 2 bases, with 10 bases remaining between them. CDR3 sequence reads: CAWSVRRGNTGELFF. Here the CDR3 DNA reads TGTGCCTGGAGTGTAAGGCGGGGCAACACCGGGGAGCTGTTTTTT.

The chain employs TRBV30 and TRBJ2-7; possibly TRBD2 for D (5 bases). CDR1 and CDR2 (germline): GTSNPN, SVGIG (reference sequence). Trimming cost V 4 bases and J 0 bases, with 13 bases left between them. The CDR3 loop spans 14 amino acids. CDR3 in DNA: TGTGCCTGGACCCAGACTATCCACTCCTACGAGCAGTACTTC. Protein sequence: CAWTQTIHSYEQYF.

This chain links TRBV7-6 with TRBJ2-1, with D perhaps matching TRBD2 (6 bases). This CDR3 comprises 17 residues. V was shortened by 5 bases and J by 3 bases, with 20 bases between the two germline ends. The germline V gene encodes CDR1 SGHVS and CDR2 FNYEAQ. CDR3 nucleotides: TGTGCCAGCAGCAACCCGACTAGGAGCCGGGACTACAATGAGCAGTTCTTC. This translates into CASSNPTRSRDYNEQFF.

This rearrangement joins TRBV27 to TRBJ2-7, with a tentative D call TRBD1 (5 bases). The CDR3 extends over 14 amino acids. Germline CDR1 is MNHEY and CDR2 is SMNVEV (reference sequence). Trimming stripped 1 base from V and 5 bases from J, with 12 bases between. Here the CDR3 DNA reads TGTGCCAGCAGTTTATTGGGCAGGGAACACGAGCAGTACTTC. It translates to CASSLLGREHEQYF.

J is TRBJ1-2 and V is TRBV10-3; unclear D gene. Per germline, CDR1 ENHRY and CDR2 SYGVKD. The CDR3 extends over 14 amino acids. Between the trimmed V and J ends, which lost 4 bases and 4 bases, there was a span of 13 bases. In DNA, the CDR3 is TGTGCCATCAGTGTAAGTGTTGAGAGCTATGGCTACACCTTC. This translates into CAISVSVESYGYTF.

The chain is built from TRBV5-1 and TRBJ2-1; the match to TRBD2 covers 8 bases. The V segment lost 4 bases and the J segment 3 bases; nucleotides outside the gene matches: 6. The CDR3 consists of 15 residues. Germline CDR1 reads SGHRS; CDR2 reads YFSETQ. CDR3 DNA sequence: TGCGCCAGCAGCGGGACGGGGGGGCGCTACAATGAGCAGTTCTTC. This gives the protein CASSGTGGRYNEQFF.

This sequence joins TRBV4-1 and TRBJ1-1; no reliable D call. V was pared by 0 bases and J by 3 bases, with 14 bases between. The CDR3 loop spans 16 amino acids. CDR1 is MGHRA and CDR2 is YSYEKL in the germline V gene. The CDR3 DNA reads TGCGCCAGCAGCCAAGATCAGTTTCGAGAGGACACTGAAGCTTTCTTT. It is translated as CASSQDQFREDTEAFF.

The J gene is TRBJ2-2, the V gene TRBV7-9; 8 bases match TRBD2. The germline V gene has CDR1 SEHNR and CDR2 FQNEAQ (reference sequence). Trimming took 0 bases from V and 1 from J; bases not matched to a gene: 4. The CDR3 loop spans 17 amino acids. The CDR3 bases are TGTGCCAGCAGCTTAGCAACTCTAGCGGGGAACACCGGGGAGCTGTTTTTT. It specifies CASSLATLAGNTGELFF.

The gene calls are TRBV9 and TRBJ2-2, with D unresolved. CDR3 length: 12 residues. Trimming left V 6 bases short and J 6 bases short, with 9 bases between. Germline V lookup: CDR1 SGDLS, CDR2 YYNGEE. CDR3 loop: CASKGRSGELFF. The DNA for the CDR3 is TGTGCCAGCAAAGGCAGGTCCGGGGAGCTGTTTTTT.

The genes are TRBV4-3 and TRBJ2-5; TRBD2 matches at 7 bases. Germline V lookup: CDR1 LGHNA, CDR2 YSLEER. V dropped 0 bases and J dropped 5; count of bases not matched to a gene: 6. This CDR3 has 15 residues. DNA for the CDR3: TGCGCCAGCAGCCAAGATATGCGGGAGTGGGAGACCCAGTACTTC. Its translation: CASSQDMREWETQYF.

There are a few counts of this clone. The rearrangement uses TRBV20-1 and TRBJ2-1; D is perhaps TRBD2 (5 bases). The V and J ends lost 4 bases and 9 bases respectively, with 10 bases between them. Germline values: CDR1 DFQATT, CDR2 SNEGSKA (reference sequence). The CDR3 has 11 residues. CDR3 nucleotides: TGCAGTGCTAAAGCGGCTGTTGAGCAGTTCTTC. Translating gives CSAKAAVEQFF.

The gene calls are TRBV10-2 and TRBJ2-7; 8 nucleotides match TRBD2. Germline loops: CDR1 WSHSY, CDR2 SAAADI. CDR3 length equals 14 residues. Unmatched junction bases numbered 3, after V lost 5 bases and J lost 0 bases. As DNA, the CDR3 is TGCGCCAGCAGTTATAGCGGGGACTCCTACGAGCAGTACTTC. It codes for CASSYSGDSYEQYF.

CDR3 sequence reads: CASSAGTRDEQYF. The CDR3 region has the DNA TGTGCCAGCAGCGCCGGGACTCGAGACGAGCAGTACTTC. This rearrangement joins TRBV9 to TRBJ2-7; maybe TRBD2 (6 bases). Germline V lookup: CDR1 SGDLS, CDR2 YYNGEE. V was shortened by 3 bases and J by 5 bases, with 12 bases between the two germline ends. The CDR3 runs 13 residues. Drawing the rest from reference TRBV9 and TRBJ2-7, the complete variable domain is DSGVTQTPKHLITATGQRVTLRCSPRSGDLSVYWYQQSLDQGLQFLIQYYNGEERAKGNILERFSAQQFPDLHSELNLSSLELGDSALYFCASSAGTRDEQYFGPGTRLTVT.

The chain carries TRBV9 and TRBJ2-2, with TRBD2 matching 12 bases. The CDR3 sequence is 19 residues long. CDR1 is SGDLS, CDR2 YYNGEE, per germline. V shed 0 bases and J 4 bases; nucleotides not matched to a gene: 10. CDR3 sequence reads: CASSVGASGGAYGTGELFF. The CDR3 DNA sequence: TGTGCCAGCAGCGTAGGGGCTAGCGGGGGGGCCTACGGCACCGGGGAGCTGTTTTTT.

The rearrangement joins TRBV28 to TRBJ1-4; 8 bases align to TRBD1. The CDR3 sequence is 14 residues long. V dropped 8 bases and J dropped 4; count of bases not matched to a gene: 6. Germline V gives CDR1 MDHEN, CDR2 SYDVKM. CDR3 loop: CASDDRGRNEKLFF. The DNA of the CDR3 is TGTGCCAGCGATGACAGGGGTCGTAATGAAAAACTGTTTTTT.

This rearrangement joins TRBV6-5 to TRBJ2-7; maybe TRBD2 (5 bases). This CDR3 is built from 14 residues. Germline V CDR1 and CDR2: MNHEY, SVGAGI. V was trimmed by 1 base and J by 3 bases, leaving 10 bases between them. CDR3 residues: CASSYYGENYEQYF. The DNA of the CDR3 is TGTGCCAGCAGTTACTACGGGGAAAACTACGAGCAGTACTTC.

The chain employs TRBV5-6 and TRBJ2-1; 8 nucleotides agree with TRBD2. CDR1 is SGHDT and CDR2 is YYEEEE in the germline V gene. This CDR3 region has 14 residues. Unmatched junction bases numbered 10, after V lost 1 base and J lost 13 bases. The CDR3, as DNA: TGTGCCAGCAGCTTGTGGGGACTAGGGACGATACAGTTCTTC. It encodes CASSLWGLGTIQFF.

The gene calls are TRBV30 and TRBJ2-5; the match to TRBD2 covers 10 bases. Germline loops: CDR1 GTSNPN, CDR2 SVGIG (reference sequence). V was clipped by 6 bases and J by 5 bases; unmatched bases: 21. The CDR3 runs to 18 residues. CDR3 protein: CACSTRRSGRALRETQYF. The CDR3 DNA reads TGTGCCTGTTCGACCCGGAGAAGCGGGAGGGCCCTCCGGGAGACCCAGTACTTC.

The chain has TRBV30 and TRBJ1-4; 8 nucleotides agree with TRBD1. The V gene end was trimmed by 4 bases and the J gene end by 13 bases; junction bases not matched to a gene: 5. In germline, CDR1 is GTSNPN, CDR2 SVGIG (reference sequence). The CDR3 consists of 11 residues. CDR3 in DNA: TGTGCCTGGATCTCGGACAGGGCACTGTTTTTT. It encodes CAWISDRALFF.

This chain links TRBV6-5 with TRBJ1-1; 9 nucleotides line up with TRBD1. This CDR3 comprises 15 residues. Losses at the gene ends were 5 bases for V and 4 bases for J; bases not matched to a gene: 8. The germline V gene has CDR1 MNHEY and CDR2 SVGAGI. The CDR3 loop reads CASSRGLQGATEAFF. CDR3 nucleotides: TGTGCCAGCAGTCGTGGGCTACAGGGGGCCACTGAAGCTTTCTTT.

This clone was seen once. The DNA of the CDR3 is TGTGCCAGCAGAATCTTAAACTATGGCTACACCTTC. It codes for CASRILNYGYTF. The chain has TRBV28 and TRBJ1-2; no clear D. Trimming took 6 bases from V and 2 from J, leaving 7 bases between them. This CDR3 contains 12 residues. Germline values: CDR1 MDHEN, CDR2 SYDVKM.

The chain is built from TRBV4-1 and TRBJ2-7; D ambiguous. The V end lost 1 base, the J end lost 1 base, and 5 bases lay between the germline ends. Germline CDR1 and CDR2: MGHRA and YSYEKL. This CDR3 comprises 13 residues. As DNA, the CDR3 is TGCGCCAGCAGCCAAGTCAATTCCTACGAGCAGTACTTC. This encodes CASSQVNSYEQYF.

The chain joins TRBV5-6 to TRBJ1-2, with D possibly being TRBD1 (6 bases). The CDR3 sequence is 14 residues long. From germline, CDR1 is SGHDT and CDR2 YYEEEE. Trimming removed 4 bases from V and 5 bases from J, with 15 bases in between. CDR3 DNA sequence: TGTGCCAGCAGCCTAATACAGGGTTTTTATGGCTACACCTTC. Its translation: CASSLIQGFYGYTF.